This note documents a single TCR beta chain sequence. The V and J ends lost 4 bases and 3 bases, in that order; junction bases with no gene match: 9. Per germline, CDR1 MGHRA and CDR2 YSYEKL. CDR3 length equals 17 residues. This record comes from a study of blood T cell repertoires in COVID-19. Study-wide context: Samples of COVID-19 (acute and convalescent) were obtained from the United States, Italy and Spain. PBMCs, B-cell-depleted T cells, or T cells provided the cDNA or gDNA that made up the material.

Per the original methods: Nucleated cell number was recorded as an estimate derived from reference gene primer amplification. TCRdb keeps only in-frame clones here, not all; method: immunoSEQ multiplex PCR. The DNA gave D and trimming, while V, J and clone size come from that table. This sample yields 250,000 to 300,000 clones, of which around 90% are seen a single time; about 1.7% belongs to the top ten. The gene calls are TRBV4-1 and TRBJ2-2; 9 positions match TRBD2. The receptor was isolated from a woman in her 40s who had recovered from COVID-19. The sample comprised PBMCs or T cells enriched from blood (not recorded which). The CDR3 spells CASSPLRGGADTGELFF. The DNA of the CDR3 is TGCGCCAGCAGCCCTTTGCGCGGGGGGGCGGACACCGGGGAGCTGTTTTTT.